Each of the 29 T cell receptor delta chains below was sequenced from the same sample in a study of delta chains in infants with herpesvirus infections. Reverse transcription of PBMC RNA used primers specific for the gamma and delta chains. TCRdb called clones anew from the RT-PCR reads with CATT. The sample contains 550 to 800 delta-chain clones, roughly 55% of which appear only once. The source material was peripheral blood, sampled at time point 4 of longitudinal follow-up. Receptors were obtained from a human donor who was a Ugandan infant, either HIV-exposed or HIV-unexposed (not recorded which).

Remarks on this clone: The protein recorded in TCRdb matches a much larger clone and deviates from this DNA's translation at residue 9, suggesting a read error; the protein here is obtained by translating the DNA. V and J are TRDV1 and TRDJ1; tentatively, D is TRDD3 (5 bases). The CDR3 has 17 amino acids. V dropped 2 bases and J dropped 0 bases, with 16 bases sitting between them. Per germline, CDR1 TSWWSYY and CDR2 QGS. The CDR3 is CALGEKYWRPYTDKLIF. The CDR3 nucleotides are TGTGCTCTTGGGGAAAAGTACTGGAGGCCGTACACCGATAAACTCATCTTT.

A remark on this clone: A far more abundant clone sits one base away, making this likely a read error. This rearrangement joins TRDV1 to TRDJ1; D possibly corresponds to TRDD3 (5 bases). The germline gives CDR1 TSWWSYY, CDR2 QGS. The CDR3 sequence is 13 residues long. This chain's CDR3 is CALGDPLGDRLIF. For the CDR3, the DNA is TGTGCTCTTGGGGATCCCCTGGGCGATAGACTCATCTTT.

Concerning this clone: This DNA translates differently at residue 3 from the TCRdb protein, which is that of a much larger clone; a read error is likely, and the protein shown is the DNA's own translation. J is TRDJ1 and V is TRDV1; 11 bases align to TRDD3. This CDR3 is built from 17 residues. Germline assignment: CDR1 TSWWSYY and CDR2 QGS. V was clipped by 10 bases and J by 10 bases; unmatched bases: 23. CDR3 sequence (DNA): TGTGCTCGTGGCCTTCCTACGCCCCTCTGGGGGATACCGGGACTCATCTTT. Translating it yields CARGLPTPLWGIPGLIF.

By share, this clone ranks as large. This chain links TRDV2 with TRDJ2; 7 nucleotides align to TRDD3. This CDR3 comprises 14 residues. The V gene end was trimmed by 4 bases and the J gene end by 3 bases; junction bases not matched to a gene: 4. Germline lookup yields CDR1 GEAIGNYY and CDR2 EKD. The CDR3: CACDEWGMTAQLFF. Here the CDR3 DNA reads TGTGCCTGTGATGAATGGGGGATGACAGCACAACTCTTCTTT.

In its sample, this clone ranks as large. The same CDR3 arises from other DNA sequences in this sample as well. This sequence joins TRDV1 and TRDJ1, with 10 bases that match TRDD3. Germline lookup yields CDR1 TSWWSYY and CDR2 QGS. The length of the CDR3 is 19 residues. V lost 4 bases and J lost 0; bases outside the gene matches: 14. In DNA form, the CDR3 reads TGTGCTCTTGGGGCCGCTTCCCCGACTGGGGGATTCGACACCGATAAACTCATCTTT. Translation: CALGAASPTGGFDTDKLIF.

Concerning this clone itself: A read error is likely here: a far larger clone is one base away. This CDR3 is also generated by other DNA sequences in the sample. The chain couples TRDV2 to TRDJ1; 10 positions agree with TRDD3. V gave up 7 bases and J gave up 0 bases; unmatched junction bases: 25. The germline gives CDR1 GEAIGNYY, CDR2 EKD. The CDR3 sequence is 21 residues long. The CDR3 loop is CACVRLDGGYATPQYTDKLIF. CDR3 sequence (DNA): TGTGCCTGCGTCCGTCTGGACGGGGGATACGCAACTCCCCAGTACACCGATAAACTCATCTTT.

In regard to this clone: This same CDR3 is encoded by further DNA sequences in the sample. The chain couples TRDV2 to TRDJ1; 13 bases agree with TRDD3. This CDR3 comprises 18 residues. J lost 0 bases, V lost 3 bases, and 9 bases had no gene match. Looked up from germline, CDR1 is GEAIGNYY and CDR2 is EKD. CDR3 amino acids: CACDPLLGDTFNTDKLIF. The CDR3 DNA reads as TGTGCCTGTGACCCGTTACTGGGGGATACGTTCAACACCGATAAACTCATCTTT.

Remarks on this clone: A read error is likely here: a far larger clone is one base away. Within the sample, other DNA sequences also encode this same CDR3. V usage is TRDV1 and J usage is TRDJ1; 10 bases fit TRDD3. After removal of 5 bases from V and 2 bases from J, the junction contained 14 bases not matched to a gene. Germline V gives CDR1 TSWWSYY, CDR2 QGS. The CDR3 extends over 18 amino acids. Here the CDR3 DNA reads TGTGCTCTTGGGTTCGCTCCGTACTGGGGGATGGATACCGATAAACTCATCTTT. It translates to CALGFAPYWGMDTDKLIF.

On this clone: A far larger clone lies a single base away; this is likely a read error. The sample contains more than one DNA sequence encoding this CDR3. The chain employs TRDV1 and TRDJ1; a weak D match, TRDD3 (8 bases). Trimming pared 5 bases from V and 0 bases from J, leaving 37 bases between. In germline, CDR1 is TSWWSYY, CDR2 QGS. The CDR3 has 23 residues. In nucleotides, the CDR3 is TGTGCTCTTGGGCGTCGTCTTCCTAGTCCCCCACTTTCCAGGGGATACTACACCGATAAACTCATCTTT. This encodes CALGRRLPSPPLSRGYYTDKLIF.

Notes on this clone: A read error likely explains this, since a far larger clone differs by one base. The same CDR3 is also encoded by other DNA sequences in this sample. This chain joins TRDV1 and TRDJ1; D call uncertain. The CDR3 sequence is 20 residues long. Per the germline V gene, CDR1 is TSWWSYY and CDR2 is QGS. The V and J ends lost 3 bases and 0 bases respectively, with 26 bases between them. CDR3 region: CALGELENPRAFRYTDKLIF. Here the CDR3 DNA reads TGTGCTCTTGGGGAGCTAGAAAACCCTCGCGCCTTTCGGTACACCGATAAACTCATCTTT.

Comments on this clone: A far larger clone is only one base removed, so a read error is likely. The chain joins TRDV1 to TRDJ3; weak D call: TRDD3 (6 bases). The germline V gene has CDR1 TSWWSYY and CDR2 QGS. The CDR3 loop spans 19 amino acids. CDR3 DNA: TGTGCTCCTGGGGAATGGCCTTTTACCCCATCCTGGGACACCCGACAGATGTTTTTC. Amino acid sequence: CAPGEWPFTPSWDTRQMFF.

Details on this clone: Only one base separates this from a far larger clonotype, so it likely reflects a read error. The rearrangement uses TRDV3 and TRDJ1, with 9 bases matching TRDD3. Losses at the gene ends were 5 bases for V and 4 bases for J; bases not matched to a gene: 11. Germline loops: CDR1 TVYSNPD, CDR2 GDNSRS (reference sequence). The CDR3 has 14 residues. The CDR3, as DNA: TGTGCCGTTACCTATCGGGGATACGACGATAAACTCATCTTT. Translated, it gives CAVTYRGYDDKLIF.

Details on this clone: A much larger clonotype is one base distant, so this may be a read error. The same CDR3 can be traced to other DNA sequences in this sample. The chain employs TRDV1 and TRDJ1; 7 positions agree with TRDD3. CDR3 size: 22 residues. After removal of 0 bases from V and 0 bases from J, the junction contained 22 bases not matched to a gene. Germline CDR1 TSWWSYY, CDR2 QGS. The CDR3, as DNA: TGTGCTCTTGGGGAACTCCCGTACTGGGGCCGAGCGACCAGGGCGTACACCGATAAACTCATCTTT. This codes for CALGELPYWGRATRAYTDKLIF.

Notes on this clone: The translation of this DNA and the TCRdb protein of a much larger clone differ at residue 7, probably owing to a read error; the protein shown here is translated from the DNA. The rearrangement uses TRAV38-2/DV8 and TRDJ1, with 8 bases identical to TRDD3. The germline gives CDR1 TSESDYY, CDR2 QEAYKQQN. The CDR3 is 17 residues long. V shed 3 bases and J 0 bases; nucleotides not matched to a gene: 10. CDR3 sequence: CAYRKLIWGTYTDKLIF. In nucleotides, the CDR3 is TGTGCTTATAGGAAATTAATCTGGGGGACTTACACCGATAAACTCATCTTT.

Comments on this clone: It differs at one base from a far larger clone, so likely a read error. Other DNA sequences in the same sample also yield this CDR3. The V call is TRDV2, the J call TRDJ1, with 7 bases that match TRDD3. J lost 1 base, V lost 3 bases, and 10 bases had no gene match. Germline values: CDR1 GEAIGNYY, CDR2 EKD. CDR3 length: 16 residues. CDR3 coding DNA: TGTGCCTGTGACCCAAGAGGGGGATTTGGCACCGATAAACTCATCTTT. Amino acid sequence: CACDPRGGFGTDKLIF.

A word on this clone: A read error likely explains this, since a far larger clone differs by one base. J is TRDJ1 and V is TRDV3; 10 bases align to TRDD3. Trimming cost V 3 bases and J 13 bases; bases outside gene matches: 29. Germline V gene lookup returns CDR1 TVYSNPD and CDR2 GDNSRS (reference sequence). The CDR3 sequence is 18 residues long. The DNA for the CDR3 is TGTGCCTTCACGATCACCACTTCCACCTACTGGGGGATCGGTCGGCACATCTTT. Protein product: CAFTITTSTYWGIGRHIF.

This clone is medium-sized. The chain employs TRDV1 and TRDJ1; D is perhaps TRDD3 (5 bases). The CDR3 consists of 20 residues. The germline V and J ends were trimmed by 0 bases and 0 bases, with 23 bases remaining between them. Germline V gene sequence: CDR1 TSWWSYY, CDR2 QGS. The CDR3 region is CALGELGVWGPRLYTDKLIF. CDR3 coding DNA: TGTGCTCTTGGGGAACTAGGGGTTTGGGGCCCCCGGTTGTACACCGATAAACTCATCTTT.

This clone was detected only a few times. Here the CDR3 reads CASLCLRYWGMEAKLIF. CDR3 bases: TGTGCTTCATTGTGCCTTCGGTACTGGGGGATGGAGGCTAAACTCATCTTT. No V gene was called, and the J gene is TRDJ1; TRDD3, the D gene given by the table, was not confirmed from the DNA. CDR3 length equals 17 residues.

About this clone itself: TCRdb pairs this DNA with a much larger clone's protein that differs at residue 15, likely a read error; the protein shown was translated from the DNA. The rearrangement uses TRDV2 and TRDJ2; 9 nucleotides line up with TRDD3. Trimming removed 3 bases from V and 3 bases from J; junction bases left unmatched: 22. Germline CDR1 is GEAIGNYY and CDR2 is EKD. This CDR3 has 21 amino acids. CDR3 coding DNA: TGTGCCTGTGACGCCTCTTTCCCTACTGGGGGAAGTTTAGCTATGACAGCACAACTCTTCTTT. As protein: CACDASFPTGGSLAMTAQLFF.

As regards this clone: With a far larger clone one base away, a read error is the likely cause. The rearrangement uses TRDV2 and TRDJ2; maybe TRDD3 (5 bases). The CDR3 is 16 residues long. Germline V gives CDR1 GEAIGNYY, CDR2 EKD. The CDR3 DNA sequence: TGTGCCCGTGACACCGTAGCGGGGAGGGGAACAGCACAACTCTTCTTT. This translates into CARDTVAGRGTAQLFF.

By its share, this clone is large. The V and J genes are TRDV1 and TRDJ1; 9 nucleotides align to TRDD3. The V and J ends lost 3 bases and 6 bases, in that order; junction bases with no gene match: 17. This CDR3 contains 18 residues. Germline CDR1 reads TSWWSYY; CDR2 reads QGS. CDR3 in DNA: TGTGCTCTTGGGGACTTCCGGGACTGGGGATACGAGGGGTATAAACTCATCTTT. Protein product: CALGDFRDWGYEGYKLIF.

With regard to this clone: It is likely a read error: a sequence one base away is far more abundant. The V and J genes are TRAV29/DV5 and TRDJ1, with 10 bases matching TRDD3. CDR3 length: 18 amino acids. Germline CDR1 and CDR2: NSMFDY and ISSIKDK. With V trimmed by 2 bases and J by 4 bases, 17 bases remained unmatched. CDR3 amino acids: CAARNTFYWGIDIDKLIF. As DNA, the CDR3 is TGTGCAGCAAGGAATACCTTTTACTGGGGGATTGACATCGATAAACTCATCTTT. Drawing the rest from reference TRAV29/DV5 and TRDJ1, the complete variable domain is DQQVKQNSPSLSVQEGRISILNCDYTNSMFDYFLWYKKYPAEGPTFLISISSIKDKNEDGRFTVFLNKSAKHLSLHIVPSQPGDSAVYFCAARNTFYWGIDIDKLIFGKGTRVTVEP.

As for this clone: A far larger clone is only one base removed, so a read error is likely. Other nucleotide sequences in the sample specify the same CDR3. This chain links TRDV1 with TRDJ1, with D perhaps TRDD2 or TRDD3 (8 bases each). This CDR3 contains 23 residues. The germline V gene encodes CDR1 TSWWSYY and CDR2 QGS. DNA of the CDR3: TGTGCTCTTGGGCGTCGCCTTCCTAGTCCCCCACTTTCCAGGGGATACTACACTGATAAACTCATCTTT. This encodes CALGRRLPSPPLSRGYYTDKLIF.

Concerning this clone: This likely stems from a read error, as it lies one base from a far larger clone. This rearrangement joins TRDV2 to TRDJ1; TRDD3 matches at 12 bases. The CDR3 contains 27 residues. Trimming cost V 7 bases and J 0 bases; bases outside gene matches: 41. The V gene's germline CDR1 is GEAIGNYY and CDR2 EKD. CDR3 amino acids: CAWDPVYPHDWGIQKPGSPKYTDKLIF. In nucleotides, the CDR3 is TGTGCCTGGGACCCCGTTTACCCACACGACTGGGGGATACAAAAGCCGGGGAGCCCTAAGTACACCGATAAACTCATCTTT.

Notes on this clone: A far larger clone is a single base away, which makes a read error likely. The chain links TRDV1 to TRDJ1, with 10 bases matching TRDD3. The CDR3 length is 27 residues. CDR1 TSWWSYY and CDR2 QGS come from the germline V gene. CDR3 sequence: CALGERSVPLSFSPIRLGDRARDNLIF. The CDR3 DNA sequence: TGTGCTCTTGGGGAAAGGAGTGTCCCCTTGTCGTTTTCCCCTATAAGGCTGGGGGATAGAGCTCGCGATAACCTCATCTTT.

This clone is medium-sized within its sample. The chain has TRDV1 and TRDJ1; 10 bases agree with TRDD3. The CDR3 spans 25 residues. The J segment lost 0 bases and the V segment lost 1 base, leaving 29 bases of the junction unmatched. Germline V CDR1 and CDR2: TSWWSYY, QGS. The CDR3 region has the DNA TGTGCTCTTGGGGAACCGGGCTCCTACGTCCCGATTCTTTACTGGGGGATGGGGTACACCGATAAACTCATCTTT. Its translation is CALGEPGSYVPILYWGMGYTDKLIF.

By its share, this clone is large. The CDR3 reads CALGSSDNFLLTTYALGEYTDKLIF. The CDR3 DNA sequence: TGTGCTCTTGGGTCCTCAGATAACTTCCTGCTTACTACTTACGCACTGGGGGAGTACACCGATAAACTCATCTTT. The chain links TRDV1 to TRDJ1, with 9 bases aligning to TRDD3. The CDR3 is made up of 25 amino acids. The germline gives CDR1 TSWWSYY, CDR2 QGS. V was clipped by 5 bases and J by 0 bases; unmatched bases: 34.

By share, this clone ranks as large. The J gene is TRDJ1, the V gene TRDV1, with a possible D match to TRDD3 (6 bases). The germline V gene has CDR1 TSWWSYY and CDR2 QGS. The germline V and J ends were trimmed by 1 base and 0 bases, with 12 bases remaining between them. This CDR3 is built from 16 residues. The CDR3 DNA follows: TGTGCTCTTGGGGAACACGGGGATGGGTACACCGATAAACTCATCTTT. It specifies CALGEHGDGYTDKLIF.

Turning to this clone: One base separates it from a far larger clone, so it is likely a read error. Other DNA sequences in this sample translate to the same CDR3. The CDR3: CACDTGNSGPRAWDTRQMFF. The CDR3 DNA reads TGTGCCTGTGACACCGGAAACTCGGGACCAAGAGCCTGGGACACCCGACAGATGTTTTTC. The gene calls are TRDV2 and TRDJ3, with D unresolved. V gave up 0 bases and J gave up 2 bases, with 19 bases separating them. Per the germline V gene, CDR1 is GEAIGNYY and CDR2 is EKD. This CDR3 region has 20 residues.